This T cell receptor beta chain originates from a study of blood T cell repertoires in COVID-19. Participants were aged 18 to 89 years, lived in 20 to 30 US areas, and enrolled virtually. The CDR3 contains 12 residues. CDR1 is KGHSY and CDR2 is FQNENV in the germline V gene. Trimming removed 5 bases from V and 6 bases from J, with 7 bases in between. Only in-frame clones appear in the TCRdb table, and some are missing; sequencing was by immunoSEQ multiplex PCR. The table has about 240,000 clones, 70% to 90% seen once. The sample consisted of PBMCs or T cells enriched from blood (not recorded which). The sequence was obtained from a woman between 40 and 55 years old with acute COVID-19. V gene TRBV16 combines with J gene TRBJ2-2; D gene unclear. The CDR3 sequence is CASSKSSGELFF. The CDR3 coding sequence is TGTGCCAGCAGCAAAAGCTCCGGGGAGCTGTTTTTT.